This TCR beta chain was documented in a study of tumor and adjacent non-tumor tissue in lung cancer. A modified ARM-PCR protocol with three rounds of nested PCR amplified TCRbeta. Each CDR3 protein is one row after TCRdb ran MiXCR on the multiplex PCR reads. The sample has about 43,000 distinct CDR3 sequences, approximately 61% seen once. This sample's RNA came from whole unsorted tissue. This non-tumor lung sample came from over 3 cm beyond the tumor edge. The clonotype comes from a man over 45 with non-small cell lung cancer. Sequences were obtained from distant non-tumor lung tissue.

The CDR3 loop reads CASSRGQGAVSETQHF. CDR3 nucleotide sequence: TGCGCCAGCAGCCGGGGACAGGGTGCGGTGTCAGAAACGCAGCATTTT. V and J are TRBV4-1 and TRBJ2-3; 9 nucleotides match TRBD1. With the DNA end fitting TRBJ1-5 better, the J assignment may be wrong. Germline values: CDR1 MGHRA, CDR2 YSYEKL. This CDR3 is 16 amino acids long.